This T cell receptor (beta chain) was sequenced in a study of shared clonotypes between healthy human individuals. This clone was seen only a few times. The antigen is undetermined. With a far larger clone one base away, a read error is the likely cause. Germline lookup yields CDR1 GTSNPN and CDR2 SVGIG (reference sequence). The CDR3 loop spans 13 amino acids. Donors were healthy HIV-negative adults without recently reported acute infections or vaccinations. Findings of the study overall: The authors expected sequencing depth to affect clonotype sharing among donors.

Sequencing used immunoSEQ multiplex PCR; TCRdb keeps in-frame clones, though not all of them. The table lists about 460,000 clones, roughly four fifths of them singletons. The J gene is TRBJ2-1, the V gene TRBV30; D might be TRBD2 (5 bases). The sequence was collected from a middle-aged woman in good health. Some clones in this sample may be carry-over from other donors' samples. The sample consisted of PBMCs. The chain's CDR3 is CAWDPSSYNERFF. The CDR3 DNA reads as TGTGCCTGGGACCCTAGCTCCTACAATGAGCGGTTCTTC.